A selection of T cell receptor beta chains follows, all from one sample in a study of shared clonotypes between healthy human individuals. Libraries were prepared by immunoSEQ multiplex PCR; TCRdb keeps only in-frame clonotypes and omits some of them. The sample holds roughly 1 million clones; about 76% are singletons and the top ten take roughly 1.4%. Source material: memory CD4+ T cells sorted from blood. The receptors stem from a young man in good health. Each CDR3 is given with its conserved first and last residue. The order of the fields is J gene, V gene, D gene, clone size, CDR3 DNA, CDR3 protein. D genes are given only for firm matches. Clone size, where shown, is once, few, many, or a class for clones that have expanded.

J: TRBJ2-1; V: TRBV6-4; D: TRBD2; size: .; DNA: TGTGCCAGCAGTGAAACGGGGGGTGAGCAGTTCTTC; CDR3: CASSETGGEQFF
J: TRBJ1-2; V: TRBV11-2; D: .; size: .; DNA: TGTGCCAGCAGGCGTGCCGGGATTCAAAGAAGCTACACCTTC; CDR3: CASRRAGIQRSYTF
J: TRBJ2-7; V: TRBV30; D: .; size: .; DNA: TGTGCCTGGAGTCCCCGGGCTAGGTTATATGATTCCTACGAGCAGTACTTC; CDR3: CAWSPRARLYDSYEQYF
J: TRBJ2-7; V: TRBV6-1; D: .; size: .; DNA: TGTGCCAGCAGCCGATCAAACCAGGGAACCTACGAGCAGTACTTC; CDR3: CASSRSNQGTYEQYF
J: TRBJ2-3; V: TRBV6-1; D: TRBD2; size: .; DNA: TGTGCCAGCAGTGGGACTAGCGGGAGATCTCGTAGCACAGATACGCAGTATTTT; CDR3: CASSGTSGRSRSTDTQYF
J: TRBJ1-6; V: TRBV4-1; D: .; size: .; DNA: TGCGCCAGCAGCCGCACGGCAGGGGCAAACGGGGGGTCACCCCTCCACTTT; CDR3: CASSRTAGANGGSPLHF
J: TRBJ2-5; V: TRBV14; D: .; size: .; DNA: TGTGCCAGCAGCCAAGTAGGTCCGGCCGTGGGTCACCAAGAGACCCAGTACTTC; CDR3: CASSQVGPAVGHQETQYF
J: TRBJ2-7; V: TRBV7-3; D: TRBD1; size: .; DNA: TGTGCCAGCAGCTTACGACCGGGACAGGGCTACGAGCAGTACTTC; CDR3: CASSLRPGQGYEQYF
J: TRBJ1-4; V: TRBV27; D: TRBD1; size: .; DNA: TGTGCCAGCAGTTCCCCCCGACAGGGATCAAATGAAAAACTGTTTTTT; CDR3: CASSSPRQGSNEKLFF
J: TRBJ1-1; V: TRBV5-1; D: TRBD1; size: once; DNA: TGCGCCAGCAGCTTGGTTGGCGGGACAGTGAACACTGAAGCTTTCTTT; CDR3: CASSLVGGTVNTEAFF
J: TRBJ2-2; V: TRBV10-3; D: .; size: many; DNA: TGTGCCATCAGCGACAGGCCAGCGAACACCGGGGAGCTGTTTTTT; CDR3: CAISDRPANTGELFF
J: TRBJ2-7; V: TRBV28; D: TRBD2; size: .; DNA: TGTGCCAGCAGGACTAGCGGCGCCTACGAGCAGTACTTC; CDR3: CASRTSGAYEQYF
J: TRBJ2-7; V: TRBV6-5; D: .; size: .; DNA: TGTGCCAGCAGTTACCGCATATCGTGGGGGCTCGACGAGCAGTACTTC; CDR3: CASSYRISWGLDEQYF
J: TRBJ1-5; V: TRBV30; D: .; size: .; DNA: TGTGCCTGGAGTCCCAACGCGGGGGTCCAGCCCCAGCATTTT; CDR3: CAWSPNAGVQPQHF
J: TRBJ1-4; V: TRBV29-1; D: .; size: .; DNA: TGTAGCGTCCTGACATCAACTAATGAAAAACTGTTTTTT; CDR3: CSVLTSTNEKLFF
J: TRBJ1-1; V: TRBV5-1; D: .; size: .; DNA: TGCGCCAGCAGCGGGACGGTATTGGGAACTGAAGCTTTCTTT; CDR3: CASSGTVLGTEAFF
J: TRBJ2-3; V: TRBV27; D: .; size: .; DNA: TGTGCCACCCGACGGGCCTCGAACACAGATACGCAGTATTTT; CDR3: CATRRASNTDTQYF
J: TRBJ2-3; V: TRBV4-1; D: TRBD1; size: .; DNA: TGCGCCAGCAGCCAAGGGGCCCAGGGGGTTCAGACAGATACGCAGTATTTT; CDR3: CASSQGAQGVQTDTQYF
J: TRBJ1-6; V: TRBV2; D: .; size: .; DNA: TGTGCCAGCATCCTAGCCCCCCGGGGTAATTCACCCCTCCACTTT; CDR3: CASILAPRGNSPLHF
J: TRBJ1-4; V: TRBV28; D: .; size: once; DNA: TGTGCCAGCAGTTTACCTCTGATACTCACAACTAATGAAAAACTGTTTTTT; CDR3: CASSLPLILTTNEKLFF
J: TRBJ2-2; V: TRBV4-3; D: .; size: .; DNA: TGCGCCAGCAGCACCGCCGAAGGCACCGGGGAGCTGTTTTTT; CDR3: CASSTAEGTGELFF
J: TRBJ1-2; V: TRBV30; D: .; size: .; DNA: TGTGCCTGTTCTTTGATTGGCTACACCTTC; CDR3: CACSLIGYTF
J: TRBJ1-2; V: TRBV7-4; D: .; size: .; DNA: TGTGCCAGCAGTCTTGCGGCGGGGCTGGGAGGCTACACCTTC; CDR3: CASSLAAGLGGYTF
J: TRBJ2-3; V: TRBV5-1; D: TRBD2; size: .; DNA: TGCGCCAGCAGCTTGGGGACTAGCGGGGGGCTCACAGATACGCAGTATTTT; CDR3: CASSLGTSGGLTDTQYF
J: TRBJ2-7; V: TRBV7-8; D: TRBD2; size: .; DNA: TGTGCCAGCAGCTTATCCCCGGGACTAGAGTACGAGCAGTACTTC; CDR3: CASSLSPGLEYEQYF
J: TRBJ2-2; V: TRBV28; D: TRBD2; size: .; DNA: TGTGCCAGCACCGTGGGACTAGCGGGGACCGGGGAGCTGTTTTTT; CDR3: CASTVGLAGTGELFF
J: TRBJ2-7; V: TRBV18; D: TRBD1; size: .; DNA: TGTGCCAGCTCACCACCCGGGACAGGGGGCTTTTACGAGCAGTACTTC; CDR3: CASSPPGTGGFYEQYF
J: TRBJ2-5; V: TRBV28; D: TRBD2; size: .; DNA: TGTGCCAGCAGTTTATCTAGCGGGGGAGGTAGGGAGACCCAGTACTTC; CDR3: CASSLSSGGGRETQYF
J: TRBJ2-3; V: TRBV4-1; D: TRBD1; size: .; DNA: TGCGCCAGCAGCCAAACCGGGACAGGGGGCTCTGCAGATACGCAGTATTTT; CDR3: CASSQTGTGGSADTQYF
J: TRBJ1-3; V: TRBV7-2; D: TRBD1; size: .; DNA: TGTGCCAGCAGCGTGGCAGGGGGCGGAAACACCATATATTTT; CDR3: CASSVAGGGNTIYF
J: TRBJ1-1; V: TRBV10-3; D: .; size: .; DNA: TGTGCCACGGGGATTGTAGCGGGCACTGAAGCTTTCTTT; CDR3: CATGIVAGTEAFF
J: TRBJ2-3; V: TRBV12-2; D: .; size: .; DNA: TGTGCAAGTCGCTTAGGGAGCTTGGCTGGGGATACGCAGTATTTT; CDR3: CASRLGSLAGDTQYF
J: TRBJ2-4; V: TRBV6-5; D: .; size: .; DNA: TGTGCCAGCAGAGCCCGTAGCGAAGCCAAAAACATTCAGTACTTC; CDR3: CASRARSEAKNIQYF
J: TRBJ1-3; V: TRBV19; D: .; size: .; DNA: TGTGCCACCGAAATGGGGACTGGAAACACCATATATTTT; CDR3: CATEMGTGNTIYF
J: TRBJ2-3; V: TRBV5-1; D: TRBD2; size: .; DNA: TGCGCCAGCAGCTTGGCCGATAGCGGGAGTCCGGGAGATACGCAGTATTTT; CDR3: CASSLADSGSPGDTQYF
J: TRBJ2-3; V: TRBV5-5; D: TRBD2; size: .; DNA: TGTGCCAGCAGCTTGGTCGGGAGGCGGAGTTTGGGCACAGATACGCAGTATTTT; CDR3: CASSLVGRRSLGTDTQYF
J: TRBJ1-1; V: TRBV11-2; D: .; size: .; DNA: TGTGCCAGCAGCACCCGGGGGGGGGCCACTGAAGCTTTCTTT; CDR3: CASSTRGGATEAFF
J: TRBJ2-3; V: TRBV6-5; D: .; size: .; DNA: TGTGCCAGCAGTTTCGCTAGCGCTGGGGGCACAGATACGCAGTATTTT; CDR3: CASSFASAGGTDTQYF
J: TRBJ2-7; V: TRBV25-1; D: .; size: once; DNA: TGTGCCAGCAGGATCCCTCCGGGACCCCTCATCCGCGAGCAGTACTTC; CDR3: CASRIPPGPLIREQYF
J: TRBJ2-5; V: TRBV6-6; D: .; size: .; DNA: TGTGCCAGCAGTTATGGAGAGACCCAGTACTTC; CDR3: CASSYGETQYF
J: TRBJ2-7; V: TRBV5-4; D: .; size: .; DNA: TGTGCCAGCAGCCCGGACTGGTCCTACGAGCAGTACTTC; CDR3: CASSPDWSYEQYF
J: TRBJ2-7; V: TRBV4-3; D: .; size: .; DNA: TGCGCCAGCAGCCAAGGAAGGTTGAGCTCCTACGAGCAGTACTTC; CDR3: CASSQGRLSSYEQYF